This T cell receptor beta chain appears in the sequencing data of a study of T cells in tuberculosis (dated by TCRdb to 2017 to 2018). Turning to the overall study: To characterize T cells specific for the mycobacterial lipid antigen glucose monomycolate (GMM), the study used CD1B tetramers together with high-throughput TCR immunosequencing. With 9 to 10 people per group, a South African clinical cohort compared IGRA-negative adolescents, IGRA-positive adolescents with latent tuberculosis, and adults with active tuberculosis. Active tuberculosis patient PBMC were archived before or within 7 days of starting standard anti-tuberculosis treatment.

Concerning this clone: No cognate antigen has been identified for it. No base-level quality is on record; no much larger clone is a single base apart.

V and J are trimmed by 1 base and 0 bases, and the gene matches miss 5 bases of the junction. CDR1 is given as MNHEY and CDR2 as SMNVEV, both from the germline V gene (reference sequence). Inclusive of the bounding cysteine and phenylalanine, the CDR3 is 17 residues long. This entry keeps only the CDR3 DNA: 51 bases, framed from base 1. TCR libraries were generated with the immunoSEQ multiplex PCR assay, using TCR-beta and/or TCR-alpha/delta assays for each sample. The Illumina high-throughput platform was used to sequence the amplified TCR libraries. In the original analysis: Clustering and dimensionality reduction relied on pairwise TCRdist distances among GMM-specific receptors from T cells that were either sorted ex vivo or expanded in vitro. Each clinical repertoire was scored by mean NN-distance, the average TCRdist to the nearest 10% of tetramer-positive reference sequences. GEM TCR motif frequency was computed as the fraction of unique TCRs matching known GEM sequences by V/J usage and CDR3 length. Active tuberculosis was classified by linear discriminant analysis with leave-one-out cross-validation, implemented in scikit-learn. TCRdb stores this immuneACCESS table with in-frame sequences only. Part of the clones is absent; in the studies checked, under half of the shortfall reflects unresolved V genes, and no reason is known for the rest. The DNA was the basis for D and trimming; V, J and clone size are from that table. The sample records tens of thousands of clones, 94% of which are singletons. The ten biggest clones cover approximately 4.2% of the sample.

Results the study describes overall, beyond this receptor: Clinical samples were selected based on which cryopreserved specimens were available, and the active tuberculosis cases were adults whereas the controls were adolescents. An accuracy of roughly 84% (AUROC roughly 0.87) was reached by a classifier using the diverse GMM-specific repertoire, compared with about 70% accuracy when GEM motif frequencies were used. Active tuberculosis TCR-alpha repertoires showed smaller mean NN-distances to GMM-specific TCRs than IGRA-negative controls, suggesting clonal expansion of these TCRs. Shorter CDR3-alpha lengths in active tuberculosis patients partly drove the smaller NN-distances, and the TCR-beta difference was not statistically significant.

The intended sense of this specimen's time point label: new active TB diagnosis, blood taken before or within 7 days of starting treatment. The patients with active tuberculosis were newly diagnosed, HIV-seronegative South African adults aged 18 years or older. Confirmation of active tuberculosis was based on positive sputum smear microscopy and/or a positive M. tuberculosis culture. Unsorted cryopreserved PBMC were immunosequenced, covering on average approximately 100,000 T cells per clinical donor. In this chain, TRBV27 is recombined with TRBJ1-4, with 7 junctional bases fitting TRBD1. This receptor was obtained from an adult with tuberculosis. Sample: PBMCs, taken at tuberculosis diagnosis. The CDR3 protein: CASSLLTGNPTNEKLFF. The base sequence is TGTGCCAGCAGTTTATTGACAGGGAACCCAACTAATGAAAAACTGTTTTTT.